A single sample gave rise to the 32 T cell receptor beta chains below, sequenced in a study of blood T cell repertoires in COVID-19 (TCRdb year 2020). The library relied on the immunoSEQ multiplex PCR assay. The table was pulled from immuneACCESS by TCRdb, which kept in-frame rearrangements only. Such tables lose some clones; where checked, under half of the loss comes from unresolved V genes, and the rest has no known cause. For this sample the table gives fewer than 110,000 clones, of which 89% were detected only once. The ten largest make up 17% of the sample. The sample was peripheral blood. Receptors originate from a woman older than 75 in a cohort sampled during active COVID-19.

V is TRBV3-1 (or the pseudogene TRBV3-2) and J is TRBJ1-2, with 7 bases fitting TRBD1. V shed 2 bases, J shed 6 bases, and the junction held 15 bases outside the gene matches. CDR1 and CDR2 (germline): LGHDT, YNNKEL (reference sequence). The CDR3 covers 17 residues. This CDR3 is CASSQTLGQGVLNGYTF. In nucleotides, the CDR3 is TGTGCCAGCAGCCAAACCCTAGGGCAGGGGGTTCTAAATGGCTACACCTTC.

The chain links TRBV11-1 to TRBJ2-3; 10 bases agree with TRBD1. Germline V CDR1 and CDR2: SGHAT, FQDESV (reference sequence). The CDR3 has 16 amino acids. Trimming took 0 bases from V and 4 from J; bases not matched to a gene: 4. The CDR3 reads CASSLALGQGPDTQYF. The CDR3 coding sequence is TGTGCCAGCAGCTTAGCGTTGGGACAGGGGCCAGATACGCAGTATTTT.

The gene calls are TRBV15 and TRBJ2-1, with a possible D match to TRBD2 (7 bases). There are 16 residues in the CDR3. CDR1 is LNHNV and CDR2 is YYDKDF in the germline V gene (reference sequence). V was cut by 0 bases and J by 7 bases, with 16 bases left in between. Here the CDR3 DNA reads TGTGCCACCAGCAGAGATCTTCGGGGGGCGGGGAATGAGCAGTTCTTC. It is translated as CATSRDLRGAGNEQFF.

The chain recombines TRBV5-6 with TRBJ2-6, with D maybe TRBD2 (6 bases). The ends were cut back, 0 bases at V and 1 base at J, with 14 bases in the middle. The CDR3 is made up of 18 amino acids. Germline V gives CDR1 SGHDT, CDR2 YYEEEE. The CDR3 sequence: CASSLVDGGVSGANVLTF. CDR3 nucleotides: TGTGCCAGCAGCTTGGTAGACGGGGGTGTTTCTGGGGCCAACGTCCTGACTTTC.

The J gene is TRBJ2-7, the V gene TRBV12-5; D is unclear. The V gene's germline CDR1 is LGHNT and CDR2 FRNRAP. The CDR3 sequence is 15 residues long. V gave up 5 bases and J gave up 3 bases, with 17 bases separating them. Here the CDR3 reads CASGPLGTVLYEQYF. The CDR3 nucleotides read TGTGCTAGTGGTCCCCTCGGAACAGTCCTCTACGAGCAGTACTTC.

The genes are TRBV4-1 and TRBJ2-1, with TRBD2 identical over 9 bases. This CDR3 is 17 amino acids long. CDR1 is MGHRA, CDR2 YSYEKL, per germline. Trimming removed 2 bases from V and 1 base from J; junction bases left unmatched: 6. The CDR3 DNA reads TGCGCCAGCAGCCAAAGTATGGCGGGAGGGTCCTACAATGAGCAGTTCTTC. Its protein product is CASSQSMAGGSYNEQFF.

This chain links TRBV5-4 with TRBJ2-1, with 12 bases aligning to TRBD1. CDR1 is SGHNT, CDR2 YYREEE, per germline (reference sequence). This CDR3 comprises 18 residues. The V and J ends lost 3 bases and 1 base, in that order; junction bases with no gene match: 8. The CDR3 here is CASSSRDRGLFSYNEQFF. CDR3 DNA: TGTGCCAGCAGCTCCCGGGACAGGGGGCTTTTTTCCTACAATGAGCAGTTCTTC.

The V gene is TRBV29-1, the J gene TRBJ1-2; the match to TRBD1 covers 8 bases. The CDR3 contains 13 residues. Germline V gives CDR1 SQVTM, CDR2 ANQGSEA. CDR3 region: CSTGQGANYGYTF. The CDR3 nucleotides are TGCAGTACCGGACAGGGAGCTAACTATGGCTACACCTTC. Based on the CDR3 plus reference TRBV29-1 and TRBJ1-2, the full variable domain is SAVISQKPSRDICQRGTSLTIQCQVDSQVTMMFWYRQQPGQSLTLIATANQGSEATYESGFVIDKFPISRPNLTFSTLTVSNMSPEDSSIYLCSTGQGANYGYTFGSGTRLTVV.

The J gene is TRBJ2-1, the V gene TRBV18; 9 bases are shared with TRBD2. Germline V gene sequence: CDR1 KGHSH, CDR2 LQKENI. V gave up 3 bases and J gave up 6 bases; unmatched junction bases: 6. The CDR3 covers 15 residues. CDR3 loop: CASSPSVAGVNEQFF. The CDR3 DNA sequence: TGTGCCAGCTCACCCTCGGTAGCGGGAGTCAATGAGCAGTTCTTC.

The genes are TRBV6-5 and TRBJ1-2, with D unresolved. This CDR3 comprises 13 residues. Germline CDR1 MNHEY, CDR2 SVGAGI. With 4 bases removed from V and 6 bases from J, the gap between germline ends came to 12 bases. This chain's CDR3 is CASSSPVGDGYTF. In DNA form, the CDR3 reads TGTGCCAGCAGTTCGCCGGTCGGGGATGGCTACACCTTC.

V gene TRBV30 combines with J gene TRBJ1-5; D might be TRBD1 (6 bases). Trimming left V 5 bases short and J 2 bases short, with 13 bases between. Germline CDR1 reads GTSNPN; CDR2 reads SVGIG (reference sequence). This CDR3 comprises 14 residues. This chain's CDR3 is CAWSTGNGNQPQHF. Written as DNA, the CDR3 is TGTGCCTGGTCAACAGGGAATGGCAATCAGCCCCAGCATTTT.

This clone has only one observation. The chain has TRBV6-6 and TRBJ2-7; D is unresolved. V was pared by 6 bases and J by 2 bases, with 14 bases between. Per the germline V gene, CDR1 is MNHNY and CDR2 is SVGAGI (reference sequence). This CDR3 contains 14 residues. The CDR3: CASRAMAVTYEQYF. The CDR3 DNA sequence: TGTGCCAGCAGGGCCATGGCGGTTACCTACGAGCAGTACTTC.

The CDR3 sequence is CASSFRLAGNYGYTF. CDR3 in DNA: TGTGCCAGCAGTTTCCGTCTAGCGGGAAACTATGGCTACACCTTC. The chain couples TRBV27 to TRBJ1-2; D gene unclear. Germline V gene lookup returns CDR1 MNHEY and CDR2 SMNVEV (reference sequence). Trimming cost V 3 bases and J 2 bases, with 13 bases left between them. The CDR3 runs 15 residues.

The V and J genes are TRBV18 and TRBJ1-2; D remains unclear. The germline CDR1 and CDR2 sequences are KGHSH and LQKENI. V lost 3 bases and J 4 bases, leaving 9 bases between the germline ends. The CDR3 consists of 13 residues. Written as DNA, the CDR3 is TGTGCCAGCTCACCCACGGAGGGCTATGGCTACACCTTC. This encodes CASSPTEGYGYTF.

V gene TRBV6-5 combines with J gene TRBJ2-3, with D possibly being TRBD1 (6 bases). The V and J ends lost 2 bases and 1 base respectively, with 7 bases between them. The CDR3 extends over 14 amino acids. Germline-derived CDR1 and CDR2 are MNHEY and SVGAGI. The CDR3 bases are TGTGCCAGCAGTTACGGGGGCCGCACAGATACGCAGTATTTT. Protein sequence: CASSYGGRTDTQYF.

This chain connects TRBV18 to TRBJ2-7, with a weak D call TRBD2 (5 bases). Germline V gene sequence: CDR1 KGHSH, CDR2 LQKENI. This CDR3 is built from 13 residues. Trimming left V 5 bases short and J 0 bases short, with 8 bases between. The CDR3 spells CASSTGNSYEQYF. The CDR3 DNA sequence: TGTGCCAGCTCAACCGGGAACTCCTACGAGCAGTACTTC.

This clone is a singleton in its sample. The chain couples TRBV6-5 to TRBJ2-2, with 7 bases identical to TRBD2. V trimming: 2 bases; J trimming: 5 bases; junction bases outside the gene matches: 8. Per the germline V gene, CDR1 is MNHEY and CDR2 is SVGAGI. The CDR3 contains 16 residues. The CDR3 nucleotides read TGTGCCAGCAGTTACGCGGGCGGGAGTAATACCGGGGAGCTGTTTTTT. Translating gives CASSYAGGSNTGELFF.

CDR3 DNA sequence: TGTGCCAGCAGCCCCCCGCCCTGGACTAGCGGGAGCTCCCCTATTAATGAGCAGTTCTTC. Protein sequence: CASSPPPWTSGSSPINEQFF. V and J are TRBV3-1 (or the pseudogene TRBV3-2) and TRBJ2-1, with 13 bases lining up with TRBD2. CDR3 size: 20 residues. The junction had 19 bases not matched to a gene; V was cut back by 4 bases and J by 7 bases. Germline V gives CDR1 LGHDT, CDR2 YNNKEL (reference sequence).

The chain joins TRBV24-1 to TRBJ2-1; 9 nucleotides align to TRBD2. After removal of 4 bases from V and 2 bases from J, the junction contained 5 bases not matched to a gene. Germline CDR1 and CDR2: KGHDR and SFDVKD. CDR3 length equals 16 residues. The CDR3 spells CATSDFSGGTYNEQFF. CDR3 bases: TGTGCCACCAGTGACTTTAGCGGGGGCACCTACAATGAGCAGTTCTTC.

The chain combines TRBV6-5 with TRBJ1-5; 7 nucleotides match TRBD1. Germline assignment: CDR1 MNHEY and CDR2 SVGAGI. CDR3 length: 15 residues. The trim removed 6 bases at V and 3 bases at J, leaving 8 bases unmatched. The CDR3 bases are TGTGCCAGCAGCAAACAAGACAGGGTCAATCAGCCCCAGCATTTT. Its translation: CASSKQDRVNQPQHF.

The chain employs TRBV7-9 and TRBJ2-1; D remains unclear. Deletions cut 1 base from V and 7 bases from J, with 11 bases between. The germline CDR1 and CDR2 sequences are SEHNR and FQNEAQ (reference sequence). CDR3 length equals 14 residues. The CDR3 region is CASSLGEVGNEQFF. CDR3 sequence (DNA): TGTGCCAGCAGCTTAGGTGAGGTTGGGAATGAGCAGTTCTTC.

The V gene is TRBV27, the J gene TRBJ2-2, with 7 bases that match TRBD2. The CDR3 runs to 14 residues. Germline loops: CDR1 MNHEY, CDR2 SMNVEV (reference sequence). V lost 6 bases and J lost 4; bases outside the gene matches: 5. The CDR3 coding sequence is TGTGCCAGCAGGACGGGGGGTGTCACCGGGGAGCTGTTTTTT. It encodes CASRTGGVTGELFF.

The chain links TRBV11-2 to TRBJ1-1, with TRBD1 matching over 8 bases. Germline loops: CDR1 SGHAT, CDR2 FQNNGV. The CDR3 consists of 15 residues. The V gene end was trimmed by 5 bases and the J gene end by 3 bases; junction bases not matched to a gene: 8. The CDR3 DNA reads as TGTGCCAGCAGCGTAGGACAGGGAGGATACACTGAAGCTTTCTTT. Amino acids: CASSVGQGGYTEAFF.

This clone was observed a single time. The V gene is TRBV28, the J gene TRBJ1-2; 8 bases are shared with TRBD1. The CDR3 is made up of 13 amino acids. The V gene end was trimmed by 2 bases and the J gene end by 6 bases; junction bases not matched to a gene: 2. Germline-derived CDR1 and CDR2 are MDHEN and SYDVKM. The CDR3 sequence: CASSLGQGDGYTF. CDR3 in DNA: TGTGCCAGCAGTTTAGGACAGGGTGATGGCTACACCTTC.

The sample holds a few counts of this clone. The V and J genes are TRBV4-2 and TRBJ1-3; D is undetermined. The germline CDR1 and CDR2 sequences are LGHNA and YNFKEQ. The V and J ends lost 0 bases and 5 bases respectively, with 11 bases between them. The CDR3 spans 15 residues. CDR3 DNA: TGTGCCAGCAGCCAAGATCCCATTGCGAGAAACACCATATATTTT. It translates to CASSQDPIARNTIYF.

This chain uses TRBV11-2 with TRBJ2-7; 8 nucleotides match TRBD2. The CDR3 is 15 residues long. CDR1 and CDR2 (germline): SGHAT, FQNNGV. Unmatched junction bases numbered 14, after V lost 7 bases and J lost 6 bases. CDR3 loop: CASTLGSGDLVEQYF. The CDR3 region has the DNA TGTGCCAGCACCCTGGGTAGCGGGGATTTAGTCGAGCAGTACTTC.

CDR3 nucleotides: TGTGCCATCAGTAGAACGGGACAGCTCTACGAGCAGTACTTC. Translated, it gives CAISRTGQLYEQYF. The chain combines TRBV10-3 with TRBJ2-7; TRBD1 aligns across 7 bases. V was pared by 5 bases and J by 3 bases, with 7 bases of the junction left unmatched. Looked up from germline, CDR1 is ENHRY and CDR2 is SYGVKD. This CDR3 spans 14 amino acids.

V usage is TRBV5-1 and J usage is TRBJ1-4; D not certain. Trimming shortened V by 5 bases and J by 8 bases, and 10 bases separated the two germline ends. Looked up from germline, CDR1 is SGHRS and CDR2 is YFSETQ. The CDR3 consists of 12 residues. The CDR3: CASSAEREKLFF. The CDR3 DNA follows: TGCGCCAGCAGTGCAGAGCGGGAAAAACTGTTTTTT.

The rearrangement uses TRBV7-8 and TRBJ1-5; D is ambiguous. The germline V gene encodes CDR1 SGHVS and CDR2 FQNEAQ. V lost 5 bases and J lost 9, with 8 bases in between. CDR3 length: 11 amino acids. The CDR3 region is CASSLRGPQHF. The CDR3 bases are TGTGCCAGCAGCCTCCGGGGGCCCCAGCATTTT.

The CDR3 loop is CASSQRIDRREQYF. For the CDR3, the DNA is TGTGCCAGCAGCCAAAGGATCGACAGGAGGGAGCAGTACTTC. V gene TRBV3-1 (or the pseudogene TRBV3-2) combines with J gene TRBJ2-7; D possibly corresponds to TRBD1 (6 bases). The CDR3 extends over 14 amino acids. CDR1 is LGHDT, CDR2 YNNKEL, per germline (reference sequence). V was pared by 2 bases and J by 7 bases, with 15 bases between.

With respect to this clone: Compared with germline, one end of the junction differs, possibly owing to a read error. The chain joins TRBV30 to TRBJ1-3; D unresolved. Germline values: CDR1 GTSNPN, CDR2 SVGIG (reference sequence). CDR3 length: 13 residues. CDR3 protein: CAGSSSPGNTIYF. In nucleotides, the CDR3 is TGTGCCGGGAGTAGTAGTCCTGGAAACACCATATATTTT.

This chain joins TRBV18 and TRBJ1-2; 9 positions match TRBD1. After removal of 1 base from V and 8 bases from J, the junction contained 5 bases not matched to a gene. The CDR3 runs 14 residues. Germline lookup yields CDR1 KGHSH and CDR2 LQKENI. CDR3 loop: CASSPLRTGEGYTF. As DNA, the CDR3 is TGTGCCAGCTCACCACTACGGACAGGGGAAGGCTACACCTTC.